This entry lists 29 T cell receptor beta chains sequenced from one sample in a study of a mutant IDH1 vaccine in newly diagnosed glioma (dated by TCRdb to 2020 to 2023). Antigen specificity for these receptors is unknown. The sample's time point label, in plain terms: week 11, during vaccination. Each vaccine dose, consisting of 300 ug of a 20-mer mutant IDH1 peptide in Montanide, was administered subcutaneously with topical imiquimod. The receptor library was made with the immunoSEQ multiplex PCR assay. Held by TCRdb, this immuneACCESS table contains in-frame sequences only and omits some clones. Under half of the omission traces to an unresolved V gene where checked; the cause of the rest is unknown. The sample table holds some 59,000 clones, of which approximately 91% were seen once. 1.5% to 2.5% of the sample is in the top ten clones. The material sequenced was PBMCs, taken from a glioma patient whose treatment included an IDH1 peptide vaccine. The receptor source for this set is a man aged 40-49 years with glioma.

The rearrangement joins TRBV28 to TRBJ1-1; D may be TRBD1 (5 bases). The V and J ends lost 6 bases and 7 bases respectively, with 12 bases between them. The CDR3 is 12 residues long. Germline CDR1 and CDR2: MDHEN and SYDVKM. CDR3 residues: CASSRAKGEAFF. In DNA form, the CDR3 reads TGTGCCAGCAGCAGGGCGAAAGGTGAAGCTTTCTTT.

The chain carries TRBV10-3 and TRBJ2-1; D unresolved. CDR1 and CDR2 (germline): ENHRY, SYGVKD. V gave up 0 bases and J gave up 1 base, with 7 bases separating them. The CDR3 has 15 amino acids. The CDR3 loop reads CAISESVESYNEQFF. DNA for the CDR3: TGTGCCATCAGTGAGTCGGTAGAGTCCTACAATGAGCAGTTCTTC.

The V gene is TRBV18, the J gene TRBJ2-3; TRBD1 matches 10 bases. Germline CDR1 and CDR2: KGHSH and LQKENI. This CDR3 is built from 16 residues. The V segment lost 3 bases and the J segment 1 base; nucleotides outside the gene matches: 4. The CDR3 spells CASSPRQGAGTDTQYF. In DNA form, the CDR3 reads TGTGCCAGCTCACCTAGACAGGGGGCTGGCACAGATACGCAGTATTTT.

The CDR3 is CASRRGTFGTGYF. CDR3 bases: TGTGCCAGCAGGCGCGGGACGTTCGGGACCGGGTACTTC. This sequence joins TRBV6-5 and TRBJ2-5; TRBD2 is a possible D gene (6 bases). V lost 6 bases and J 13 bases, leaving 21 bases between the germline ends. Germline CDR1 is MNHEY and CDR2 is SVGAGI. The CDR3 length is 13 residues.

DNA for the CDR3: TGTGCCAGCAGCTTTGCTCAGGGTCCCTCTTTCTACGAGCAGTACTTC. Amino acids: CASSFAQGPSFYEQYF. V usage is TRBV7-2 and J usage is TRBJ2-7, with TRBD1 as a possible D gene (5 bases). The length of the CDR3 is 16 residues. Between the trimmed V and J ends, which lost 3 bases and 3 bases, there was a span of 18 bases. From germline, CDR1 is SGHTA and CDR2 FQGNSA.

This clone was recorded once. The chain couples TRBV5-1 to TRBJ2-2; D is perhaps TRBD2 (6 bases). CDR3 length: 16 residues. Trimming shortened V by 3 bases and J by 0 bases, and 12 bases separated the two germline ends. Germline CDR1 is SGHRS and CDR2 is YFSETQ. CDR3: CASSSRGDANTGELFF. The DNA of the CDR3 is TGCGCCAGCAGCTCCCGCGGGGACGCGAACACCGGGGAGCTGTTTTTT.

The chain uses TRBV6-1 and TRBJ1-3; D gene unclear. V was pared by 6 bases and J by 3 bases, with 12 bases between. Looked up from germline, CDR1 is MNHNS and CDR2 is SASEGT. The CDR3 has 14 amino acids. The CDR3 DNA follows: TGTGCCAGCAGGCCCGGATGGGATGGAAACACCATATATTTT. Translated: CASRPGWDGNTIYF.

The rearrangement links TRBV5-1 to TRBJ1-2, with 8 bases that match TRBD1. Germline loops: CDR1 SGHRS, CDR2 YFSETQ. This CDR3 contains 16 residues. Losses at the gene ends were 4 bases for V and 5 bases for J; bases not matched to a gene: 13. CDR3: CASSPGTGPPSYGYTF. The DNA of the CDR3 is TGCGCCAGCAGCCCCGGGACAGGCCCACCCTCGTATGGCTACACCTTC. Full variable domain (outside the CDR3, taken from reference TRBV5-1 and TRBJ1-2): KAGVTQTPRYLIKTRGQQVTLSCSPISGHRSVSWYQQTPGQGLQFLFEYFSETQRNKGNFPGRFSGRQFSNSRSEMNVSTLELGDSALYLCASSPGTGPPSYGYTFGSGTRLTVV.

The J gene is TRBJ2-5, the V gene TRBV7-2; D not certain. The J call may be faulty, since TRBJ2-7 better matches the DNA end. Germline CDR1 and CDR2: SGHTA and FQGNSA. The CDR3 length is 12 residues. The CDR3 DNA is TGTGCCAGCAGCCGGATGTACTACGAGCAGTACTTC. Amino acid sequence: CASSRMYYEQYF.

The J gene is TRBJ1-5, the V gene TRBV19; 10 positions agree with TRBD1. Germline lookup yields CDR1 LNHDA and CDR2 SQIVND (reference sequence). V dropped 5 bases and J dropped 0; count of bases not matched to a gene: 7. This CDR3 is 17 amino acids long. CDR3 in amino acids: CASSGTGALNSNQPQHF. Here the CDR3 DNA reads TGTGCCAGTAGTGGGACAGGGGCCCTTAATAGCAATCAGCCCCAGCATTTT. Using reference TRBV19 and TRBJ1-5 for the parts outside the CDR3, the full variable domain is DGGITQSPKYLFRKEGQNVTLSCEQNLNHDAMYWYRQDPGQGLRLIYYSQIVNDFQKGDIAEGYSVSREKKESFPLTVTSAQKNPTAFYLCASSGTGALNSNQPQHFGDGTRLSIL.

J is TRBJ2-1 and V is TRBV15, with a weak D call TRBD2 (5 bases). The CDR3 is made up of 15 amino acids. Germline V gene lookup returns CDR1 LNHNV and CDR2 YYDKDF (reference sequence). V shed 0 bases and J shed 2 bases, with 8 bases lying between them. CDR3 region: CATSREAEAYNEQFF. CDR3 DNA sequence: TGTGCCACCAGCAGAGAAGCGGAGGCCTACAATGAGCAGTTCTTC.

This clone was counted only a few times. The chain joins TRBV28 to TRBJ1-1, with D unresolved. In germline, CDR1 is MDHEN, CDR2 SYDVKM. The CDR3 length is 14 residues. Trimming took off 7 bases at V and 2 bases at J, with 14 bases between the two ends. CDR3 coding DNA: TGTGCCAGCACCCCGGGGAGGGATAACACTGAAGCTTTCTTT. It encodes CASTPGRDNTEAFF.

The chain joins TRBV29-1 to TRBJ2-4; TRBD2 agrees at 7 bases. The V and J ends lost 4 bases and 5 bases, in that order; junction bases with no gene match: 11. The CDR3 totals 15 residues. The germline CDR1 and CDR2 sequences are SQVTM and ANQGSEA. The CDR3 bases are TGCAGCGTTGTTGCCTCGGGGAGGGCGCAAAACATTCAGTACTTC. Amino acids: CSVVASGRAQNIQYF.

Only one count was recorded for this clone. The gene calls are TRBV25-1 and TRBJ1-4, with TRBD1 as a possible D gene (5 bases). The CDR3 is 17 residues long. The V end lost 1 base, the J end lost 8 bases, and 20 bases lay between the germline ends. Germline CDR1 MGHDK, CDR2 SYGVNS. The CDR3 is CASSELVTALSLEKLFF. In DNA, the CDR3 is TGTGCCAGCAGTGAATTAGTGACAGCCTTGTCACTCGAAAAACTGTTTTTT.

This chain uses TRBV7-9 with TRBJ1-4; D is unclear. The V end was cut by 1 base, the J end by 4 bases, with 7 bases between. This CDR3 spans 14 amino acids. The germline V gene has CDR1 SEHNR and CDR2 FQNEAQ (reference sequence). CDR3: CASSLDYRNEKLFF. CDR3 DNA sequence: TGTGCCAGCAGCTTAGATTACCGTAATGAAAAACTGTTTTTT.

This chain joins TRBV7-8 and TRBJ1-4, with TRBD1 matching over 7 bases. Per the germline V gene, CDR1 is SGHVS and CDR2 is FQNEAQ. The CDR3 has 15 residues. V was pared by 5 bases and J by 4 bases, with 7 bases of the junction left unmatched. CDR3 sequence (DNA): TGTGCCAGCAGCCCGGGGACAGTCAGTAATGAAAAACTGTTTTTT. Amino acid sequence: CASSPGTVSNEKLFF.

The rearrangement uses TRBV30 and TRBJ1-1; D remains unclear. Trimming left V 0 bases short and J 0 bases short, with 5 bases between. The CDR3 length is 13 residues. Per the germline V gene, CDR1 is GTSNPN and CDR2 is SVGIG (reference sequence). CDR3 sequence: CAWSVQMNTEAFF. The CDR3 DNA follows: TGTGCCTGGAGTGTACAGATGAACACTGAAGCTTTCTTT. The whole variable domain, filled in from reference TRBV30 and TRBJ1-1, reads SQTIHQWPATLVQPVGSPLSLECTVEGTSNPNLYWYRQAAGRGLQLLFYSVGIGQISSEVPQNLSASRPQDRQFILSSKKLLLSDSGFYLCAWSVQMNTEAFFGQGTRLTVV.

This clone has only one observation. V usage is TRBV5-1 and J usage is TRBJ1-5; D call uncertain. V lost 2 bases and J 12 bases, leaving 24 bases between the germline ends. Germline V gene lookup returns CDR1 SGHRS and CDR2 YFSETQ. CDR3 length equals 16 residues. CDR3 amino acids: CASSFTGSGPQSIQHF. The CDR3 DNA follows: TGCGCCAGCAGCTTTACGGGTTCCGGACCCCAATCAATCCAGCATTTT.

This rearrangement joins TRBV18 to TRBJ2-5; 10 nucleotides agree with TRBD1. V trimming: 4 bases; J trimming: 2 bases; junction bases outside the gene matches: 4. CDR3 size: 15 residues. Germline loops: CDR1 KGHSH, CDR2 LQKENI. This chain's CDR3 is CASSRGTGAQETQYF. Written as DNA, the CDR3 is TGTGCCAGCTCACGGGGGACAGGGGCGCAAGAGACCCAGTACTTC.

The gene calls are TRBV28 and TRBJ1-2, with D possibly TRBD1 on 5 matching bases. The CDR3 extends over 15 amino acids. The V end was cut by 2 bases, the J end by 0 bases, with 10 bases between. Germline CDR1 is MDHEN and CDR2 is SYDVKM. The CDR3 DNA reads as TGTGCCAGCAGTTTAGGGGCCGCCTCTAACTATGGCTACACCTTC. Encoded protein: CASSLGAASNYGYTF.

This chain uses TRBV5-8 with TRBJ2-3; weak D call: TRBD2 (5 bases). Trimming removed 4 bases at V and 8 bases at J, with 8 bases between. The CDR3 totals 11 residues. Germline V gene lookup returns CDR1 SGHTS and CDR2 YDEGEE. The CDR3 loop is CASSPGVTQYF. The CDR3 DNA is TGTGCCAGCAGCCCCGGGGTTACGCAGTATTTT.

V and J are TRBV28 and TRBJ2-7; possible D gene TRBD2, 6 bases. V shed 2 bases and J shed 3 bases, with 20 bases lying between them. Germline values: CDR1 MDHEN, CDR2 SYDVKM. The CDR3 covers 17 residues. The CDR3 reads CASSLSRVSGDFYEQYF. In nucleotides, the CDR3 is TGTGCCAGCAGTTTAAGTAGGGTTAGCGGAGATTTCTACGAGCAGTACTTC.

This chain uses TRBV7-2 with TRBJ2-1, with D unresolved. Germline CDR1 SGHTA, CDR2 FQGNSA. Trimming removed 1 base from V and 1 base from J, with 8 bases in between. The length of the CDR3 is 15 residues. The CDR3 here is CASSLGMGSYNEQFF. CDR3 in DNA: TGTGCCAGCAGCTTAGGGATGGGGTCCTACAATGAGCAGTTCTTC. The full variable domain, in which reference TRBV7-2 and TRBJ2-1 provide the parts outside the CDR3, is GAGVSQSPSNKVTEKGKDVELRCDPISGHTALYWYRQSLGQGLEFLIYFQGNSAPDKSGLPSDRFSAERTGGSVSTLTIQRTQQEDSAVYLCASSLGMGSYNEQFFGPGTRLTVL.

J is TRBJ2-7 and V is TRBV6-6, with D perhaps TRBD1 (6 bases). The germline CDR1 and CDR2 sequences are MNHNY and SVGAGI (reference sequence). Deletions cut 6 bases from V and 2 bases from J, with 17 bases between. The CDR3 sequence is 15 residues long. The CDR3 reads CASRQLVQGPYEQYF. The CDR3 DNA reads TGTGCCAGCAGACAACTGGTACAGGGCCCCTACGAGCAGTACTTC.

The chain uses TRBV29-1 and TRBJ2-1; D uncertain. The ends were cut back, 7 bases at V and 5 bases at J, with 15 bases in the middle. The CDR3 contains 13 residues. Germline loops: CDR1 SQVTM, CDR2 ANQGSEA. The CDR3 coding sequence is TGCAGCGCCCAGGCAGTTCGGGACAATGAGCAGTTCTTC. It translates to CSAQAVRDNEQFF.

The CDR3 DNA reads TGTGCCAGTAGTATTAACAGGGAGGCTTACAATGAGCAGTTCTTC. As protein: CASSINREAYNEQFF. This chain connects TRBV19 to TRBJ2-1, with D perhaps matching TRBD1 or TRBD2 (6 bases each). This CDR3 comprises 15 residues. V lost 3 bases, J lost 4 bases, and 13 bases lay in between. The germline gives CDR1 LNHDA, CDR2 SQIVND (reference sequence).

The chain combines TRBV21-1 with TRBJ2-1. TRBV21-1 is deemed a pseudogene. CDR3 size: 17 residues. CDR3 sequence reads: CASRKPPGSSSYNEQFF. CDR3 nucleotide sequence: TGTGCCAGCAGAAAGCCTCCAGGGAGTAGCTCCTACAATGAGCAGTTCTTC.

J is TRBJ1-4 and V is TRBV10-3; no clear D gene. Germline V gene data show CDR1 as ENHRY and CDR2 as SYGVKD. The CDR3 sequence is 13 residues long. Trimming removed 4 bases from V and 8 bases from J, with 11 bases in between. CDR3 sequence: CAISVSGPEKLFF. The CDR3, as DNA: TGTGCCATCAGTGTTTCTGGGCCGGAAAAACTGTTTTTT.

The chain recombines TRBV7-9 with TRBJ1-2; D unclear. V was shortened by 5 bases and J by 5 bases, with 9 bases between the two germline ends. Germline V gene sequence: CDR1 SEHNR, CDR2 FQNEAQ (reference sequence). The CDR3 contains 12 residues. This chain's CDR3 is CASSPRTYGYTF. CDR3 DNA sequence: TGTGCCAGCAGCCCAAGGACTTATGGCTACACCTTC.